Sequencing of this T cell receptor (beta chain) was carried out in a study of cytomegalovirus exposure and HLA in healthy donors. Study-wide results and limits: The listing of 150 to 200 TCR beta chains classed them as cytomegalovirus-associated. A few of the chains that were CMV-associated were confirmed in vitro to be specific for CMV antigens. Rare TCR sequences dominated, though some public TCRs recurred in many donors.

This CDR3 has 13 residues. The V gene's germline CDR1 is SEHNR and CDR2 FQNEAQ (reference sequence). Trimming pared 2 bases from V and 1 base from J, leaving 5 bases between. The method was immunoSEQ multiplex PCR; TCRdb's version includes in-frame clones alone and lacks a portion of them. The sample yields about 360,000 clones, 80% to 90% seen once. This clone was counted only a few times. Its antigen is undetermined. The clonotype comes from a woman aged 18 to 35 in good health and CMV-seronegative. V usage is TRBV7-9 and J usage is TRBJ1-1; no reliable D call. The specimen was PBMCs. The CDR3 nucleotides read TGTGCCAGCAGCTTAACTCAGAACACTGAAGCTTTCTTT. Encoded protein: CASSLTQNTEAFF. Looking up the rest from reference TRBV7-9 and TRBJ1-1 gives the full variable domain: DTGVSQNPRHKITKRGQNVTFRCDPISEHNRLYWYRQTLGQGPEFLTYFQNEAQLEKSRLLSDRFSAERPKGSFSTLEIQRTEQGDSAMYLCASSLTQNTEAFFGQGTRLTVV.